A single sample gave rise to the 28 T cell receptor beta chains below, sequenced in a study of T cell changes during pregnancy in multiple sclerosis. Clones were sequenced by immunoSEQ multiplex PCR, and TCRdb holds only the in-frame ones, with some missing. The sample includes about 79,000 clones, about 93% of them seen just once. The starting material was peripheral blood, obtained in the second trimester of pregnancy. Every receptor here comes from a female donor in good health, enrolled as a control in a pregnancy study.

The rearrangement joins TRBV7-3 to TRBJ1-2; perhaps TRBD1 as D (6 bases). Germline V gene data show CDR1 as SGHTA and CDR2 as FQGTGA. This CDR3 spans 17 amino acids. Trimming cost V 2 bases and J 4 bases, with 20 bases left between them. This CDR3 reads CASSLGPPTGSSYGYTF. The CDR3 DNA reads TGTGCCAGCAGCTTAGGACCCCCGACAGGATCCTCCTATGGCTACACCTTC.

The V gene is TRBV5-6, the J gene TRBJ1-2, with unresolved D. The length of the CDR3 is 16 residues. Germline loops: CDR1 SGHDT, CDR2 YYEEEE. V was cut by 2 bases and J by 0 bases, with 14 bases left in between. This CDR3 reads CASSFKTGPANYGYTF. CDR3 coding DNA: TGTGCCAGCAGCTTTAAAACTGGGCCAGCTAACTATGGCTACACCTTC.

V gene TRBV19 combines with J gene TRBJ1-6; no definite D call. Trimming removed 5 bases from V and 10 bases from J, with 15 bases in between. The CDR3 loop spans 14 amino acids. Germline loops: CDR1 LNHDA, CDR2 SQIVND (reference sequence). The CDR3 loop reads CASSLSQEVSPLHF. The DNA for the CDR3 is TGTGCCAGTAGTCTTAGTCAGGAGGTCTCACCCCTCCACTTT.

The chain combines TRBV25-1 with TRBJ2-1; 7 nucleotides line up with TRBD1. CDR3 size: 18 residues. After removal of 3 bases from V and 0 bases from J, the junction contained 11 bases not matched to a gene. Germline V gene sequence: CDR1 MGHDK, CDR2 SYGVNS. CDR3 loop: CASSEGTVDSFSYNEQFF. The CDR3 DNA reads TGTGCCAGCAGTGAGGGGACAGTTGACTCTTTCTCCTACAATGAGCAGTTCTTC.

The chain joins TRBV5-6 to TRBJ2-1; tentative D call: TRBD2 (5 bases). Deletions cut 0 bases from V and 7 bases from J, with 5 bases between. This CDR3 is 12 amino acids long. Germline V gene lookup returns CDR1 SGHDT and CDR2 YYEEEE. In DNA form, the CDR3 reads TGTGCCAGCAGCTTGGCGGGGAATGAGCAGTTCTTC. Translating it yields CASSLAGNEQFF.

The chain carries TRBV5-1 and TRBJ2-5, with TRBD2 matching over 11 bases. From germline, CDR1 is SGHRS and CDR2 YFSETQ. V shed 0 bases, J shed 5 bases, and the junction held 9 bases outside the gene matches. The CDR3 extends over 17 amino acids. In DNA, the CDR3 is TGCGCCAGCAGCTTGGTTGCTAGCGGGGGGCTCGGGGAGACCCAGTACTTC. Protein product: CASSLVASGGLGETQYF.

The chain links TRBV5-1 to TRBJ2-1; D is unresolved. V dropped 4 bases and J dropped 5 bases, with 4 bases sitting between them. This CDR3 has 11 amino acids. CDR1 is SGHRS, CDR2 YFSETQ, per germline. This CDR3 is CASSPDNEQFF. The CDR3, as DNA: TGCGCCAGCAGCCCCGACAATGAGCAGTTCTTC.

The genes are TRBV6-6 and TRBJ2-2; the D gene is possibly TRBD2 (5 bases). With 5 bases removed from V and 6 bases from J, the gap between germline ends came to 13 bases. Germline assignment: CDR1 MNHNY and CDR2 SVGAGI (reference sequence). This CDR3 contains 14 residues. CDR3 residues: CASSPIKRAGELFF. CDR3 nucleotides: TGTGCCAGCAGTCCTATAAAGAGGGCCGGGGAGCTGTTTTTT.

V and J are TRBV2 and TRBJ2-6, with D possibly TRBD1 on 5 matching bases. V lost 6 bases and J 3 bases, leaving 12 bases between the germline ends. This CDR3 has 15 amino acids. Germline V gene sequence: CDR1 SNHLY, CDR2 FYNNEI. CDR3 residues: CASRTAPGGANVLTF. For the CDR3, the DNA is TGTGCCAGCAGGACAGCCCCGGGTGGGGCCAACGTCCTGACTTTC.

The chain joins TRBV10-3 to TRBJ2-2, with D maybe TRBD2 (6 bases). With 4 bases removed from V and 1 base from J, the gap between germline ends came to 13 bases. This CDR3 is 16 amino acids long. The V gene's germline CDR1 is ENHRY and CDR2 SYGVKD. The CDR3 here is CAISGGVEMNTGELFF. The CDR3, as DNA: TGTGCCATCAGTGGGGGGGTGGAAATGAACACCGGGGAGCTGTTTTTT.

The V call is TRBV6-5, the J call TRBJ1-2; 8 bases match TRBD1. The CDR3 has 13 residues. Germline V gene data show CDR1 as MNHEY and CDR2 as SVGAGI. V gave up 6 bases and J gave up 12 bases; unmatched junction bases: 12. The CDR3 DNA follows: TGTGCCAGCAGAGCCGGGACAGGACCAACTGACACCTTC. Translated: CASRAGTGPTDTF.

The chain links TRBV29-1 to TRBJ2-1, with TRBD2 identical over 13 bases. V was clipped by 7 bases and J by 6 bases; unmatched bases: 6. From germline, CDR1 is SQVTM and CDR2 ANQGSEA. The CDR3 runs 14 residues. This chain's CDR3 is CSGLTSGGANEQFF. The CDR3 bases are TGCAGCGGACTTACTAGCGGGGGGGCCAATGAGCAGTTCTTC.

The chain recombines TRBV29-1 with TRBJ2-5, with D possibly matching TRBD1 (6 bases). The CDR3 runs 13 residues. V was shortened by 4 bases and J by 9 bases, with 18 bases between the two germline ends. The germline V gene has CDR1 SQVTM and CDR2 ANQGSEA. CDR3 DNA sequence: TGCAGCGTTGGCGTGAGGGCACGACAGGCCCAGTACTTC. Translation gives CSVGVRARQAQYF.

The V and J genes are TRBV27 and TRBJ1-5; D call uncertain. CDR1 and CDR2 (germline): MNHEY, SMNVEV (reference sequence). Trimming removed 3 bases at V and 2 bases at J, with 11 bases between. The CDR3 loop spans 15 amino acids. The CDR3 loop is CASSLTLQGNQPQHF. The CDR3, as DNA: TGTGCCAGCAGTTTGACCCTTCAGGGCAATCAGCCCCAGCATTTT.

The CDR3 region is CASSVGTITGGWSYEQYF. CDR3 sequence (DNA): TGTGCCAGCAGCGTAGGAACAATAACAGGGGGCTGGTCCTACGAGCAGTACTTC. This sequence joins TRBV9 and TRBJ2-7; 9 bases line up with TRBD1. Germline CDR1 reads SGDLS; CDR2 reads YYNGEE. The junction had 11 bases not matched to a gene; V was cut back by 0 bases and J by 1 base. CDR3 length: 18 residues.

This clone was observed once. The V gene is TRBV7-9, the J gene TRBJ2-1; D perhaps matches TRBD1 (6 bases). V lost 5 bases to trimming and J lost 2 bases, with 13 bases between them. The CDR3 runs 15 residues. Germline CDR1 and CDR2: SEHNR and FQNEAQ (reference sequence). The CDR3 protein is CASSLVGGTYNEQFF. CDR3 sequence (DNA): TGTGCCAGCAGCCTCGTTGGGGGCACCTACAATGAGCAGTTCTTC.

This clone showed up just once. CDR3 DNA: TGTGCCAGCAGTTCTACCCTCGGGGACAGAGAAGGCTACACCTTC. Residues: CASSSTLGDREGYTF. The chain couples TRBV27 to TRBJ1-2; 7 nucleotides match TRBD1. This CDR3 spans 15 amino acids. J lost 8 bases, V lost 4 bases, and 13 bases had no gene match. Germline V lookup: CDR1 MNHEY, CDR2 SMNVEV (reference sequence).

This chain links TRBV9 with TRBJ2-7; D might be TRBD2 (5 bases). Germline V gene data show CDR1 as SGDLS and CDR2 as YYNGEE. The ends were cut back, 1 base at V and 5 bases at J, with 10 bases in the middle. The CDR3 has 13 residues. CDR3 sequence reads: CASSVSGGHEQYF. The CDR3 DNA reads as TGTGCCAGCAGCGTAAGTGGAGGCCACGAGCAGTACTTC.

CDR3 loop: CASSPQPSLYEQYF. The CDR3 coding sequence is TGTGCCAGCAGCCCACAGCCATCCCTGTACGAGCAGTACTTC. The chain couples TRBV11-2 to TRBJ2-7; D gene ambiguous. Trimming removed 5 bases at V and 4 bases at J, with 15 bases between. CDR1 and CDR2 from the germline V gene are SGHAT and FQNNGV. This CDR3 is built from 14 residues.

This chain links TRBV7-2 with TRBJ2-3; D unresolved. The CDR3 extends over 15 amino acids. Germline assignment: CDR1 SGHTA and CDR2 FQGNSA. Trimming pared 5 bases from V and 2 bases from J, leaving 14 bases between. CDR3 sequence (DNA): TGTGCCAGCAGCCGCCTAGGTACTTACACAGATACGCAGTATTTT. It is translated as CASSRLGTYTDTQYF.

This clone was seen just once. The chain joins TRBV5-1 to TRBJ1-4; 10 positions agree with TRBD1. V shed 7 bases and J 8 bases; nucleotides not matched to a gene: 5. The germline CDR1 and CDR2 sequences are SGHRS and YFSETQ. The CDR3 covers 13 residues. The CDR3 DNA reads as TGCGCCAGCTCGGGGACAGGGGAAGAAAAACTGTTTTTT. Its protein is CASSGTGEEKLFF.

The chain uses TRBV11-3 and TRBJ2-1, with 7 bases lining up with TRBD1. With V trimmed by 0 bases and J by 8 bases, 13 bases remained unmatched. CDR3 length: 17 residues. Germline assignment: CDR1 SGHNT and CDR2 YENEEA. CDR3 amino acids: CASSLDPRTGWKYEQFF. CDR3 nucleotide sequence: TGTGCCAGCAGCTTAGATCCCCGGACAGGTTGGAAATATGAGCAGTTCTTC.

The V call is TRBV27, the J call TRBJ1-2; 11 positions match TRBD1. V was clipped by 4 bases and J by 12 bases; unmatched bases: 7. CDR1 and CDR2 from the germline V gene are MNHEY and SMNVEV (reference sequence). The CDR3 loop spans 13 amino acids. CDR3 sequence reads: CASSSRTGGLNTF. CDR3 sequence (DNA): TGTGCCAGCAGTTCTAGGACAGGGGGCTTAAACACCTTC.

This clone was seen once. DNA of the CDR3: TGTGCCAGCAGGAGGACAGGAACCTCCTACGAGCAGTACTTC. Translated, it gives CASRRTGTSYEQYF. The genes are TRBV6-5 and TRBJ2-7, with 7 bases matching TRBD1. CDR3 length: 14 residues. Germline CDR1 is MNHEY and CDR2 is SVGAGI. J lost 0 bases, V lost 6 bases, and 5 bases had no gene match.

This clone was detected once. DNA of the CDR3: TGTGCCAGCAGCCCACCGGACTCAGCCAAAAACATTCAGTACTTC. Its protein is CASSPPDSAKNIQYF. The rearrangement joins TRBV5-4 to TRBJ2-4; the D gene is possibly TRBD2 (5 bases). Trimming took 4 bases from V and 0 from J, leaving 11 bases between them. Germline lookup yields CDR1 SGHNT and CDR2 YYREEE (reference sequence). The CDR3 contains 15 residues. Drawing the rest from reference TRBV5-4 and TRBJ2-4, the complete variable domain is ETGVTQSPTHLIKTRGQQVTLRCSSQSGHNTVSWYQQALGQGPQFIFQYYREEENGRGNFPPRFSGLQFPNYSSELNVNALELDDSALYLCASSPPDSAKNIQYFGAGTRLSVL.

The chain uses TRBV7-9 and TRBJ2-4; 8 nucleotides match TRBD2. Germline V gene lookup returns CDR1 SEHNR and CDR2 FQNEAQ (reference sequence). The CDR3 loop spans 16 amino acids. J gave up 1 base and V 0 bases, and 2 bases lay outside the gene matches. The CDR3 sequence is CASSLAGGAAKNIQYF. CDR3 coding DNA: TGTGCCAGCAGCTTAGCCGGGGGGGCCGCCAAAAACATTCAGTACTTC. The variable domain in full, with the rest retrieved from reference TRBV7-9 and TRBJ2-4, is DTGVSQNPRHKITKRGQNVTFRCDPISEHNRLYWYRQTLGQGPEFLTYFQNEAQLEKSRLLSDRFSAERPKGSFSTLEIQRTEQGDSAMYLCASSLAGGAAKNIQYFGAGTRLSVL.

The rearrangement links TRBV7-6 to TRBJ1-1, with D perhaps matching TRBD1 (6 bases). Trimming removed 3 bases at V and 5 bases at J, with 13 bases between. CDR1 and CDR2 from the germline V gene are SGHVS and FNYEAQ. This CDR3 has 14 amino acids. CDR3 protein: CASSFGGPGTEAFF. CDR3 bases: TGTGCCAGCAGCTTCGGGGGGCCGGGGACTGAAGCTTTCTTT. The full variable domain, with the rest looked up from reference TRBV7-6 and TRBJ1-1, is GAGVSQSPRYKVTKRGQDVALRCDPISGHVSLYWYRQALGQGPEFLTYFNYEAQQDKSGLPNDRFSAERPEGSISTLTIQRTEQRDSAMYRCASSFGGPGTEAFFGQGTRLTVV.

This chain links TRBV19 with TRBJ1-4, with 9 bases that match TRBD1. The germline CDR1 and CDR2 sequences are LNHDA and SQIVND (reference sequence). The CDR3 is made up of 15 amino acids. The ends lost 3 bases at V and 10 bases at J; junction bases unmatched: 9. CDR3 sequence: CASSMPGTGIRKLFF. As DNA, the CDR3 is TGTGCCAGTAGTATGCCGGGGACAGGGATTCGAAAACTGTTTTTT.